What follows are 2 T cell receptor beta chains derived from one specimen sequenced in a study of cytomegalovirus exposure and HLA in healthy donors (TCRdb year 2017). Library preparation employed the immunoSEQ multiplex PCR assay. For the multiplex PCR, a mixture combining 60 forward primers for TCR Vbeta segments and 13 reverse primers for TCR Jbeta segments was used. Imported from immuneACCESS, the table was reduced by TCRdb to in-frame sequences with V and J called. These copies leave out some clones; in studies compared against another copy, an unresolved V gene accounts for under half, and the cause of the remainder is not known. The sample table records 150,000 or so clones. 1.5% to 2% of the sample goes to the ten largest clones. Input material: PBMCs. The source is a young man in good health and CMV-seronegative.

The CDR3 DNA reads TGTGCCAGCACCCTGGGGCAGTCTTACAATGAGCAGTTCTTC. Amino acid sequence: CASTLGQSYNEQFF. This sequence joins TRBV7-8 and TRBJ2-1, with D possibly matching TRBD1 (5 bases). Germline V gives CDR1 SGHVS, CDR2 FQNEAQ. This CDR3 region has 14 residues. V dropped 7 bases and J dropped 4 bases, with 14 bases sitting between them.

The chain recombines TRBV7-2 with TRBJ2-7, with 7 bases fitting TRBD2. V shed 8 bases and J 4 bases; nucleotides not matched to a gene: 14. Germline CDR1 SGHTA, CDR2 FQGNSA. The CDR3 has 15 residues. DNA of the CDR3: TGTGCCAGCTCTTCAACGGCGGGAGAACCATACGAGCAGTACTTC. This translates into CASSSTAGEPYEQYF. The full variable domain, rest sourced from reference TRBV7-2 and TRBJ2-7, is GAGVSQSPSNKVTEKGKDVELRCDPISGHTALYWYRQSLGQGLEFLIYFQGNSAPDKSGLPSDRFSAERTGGSVSTLTIQRTQQEDSAVYLCASSSTAGEPYEQYFGPGTRLTVT.